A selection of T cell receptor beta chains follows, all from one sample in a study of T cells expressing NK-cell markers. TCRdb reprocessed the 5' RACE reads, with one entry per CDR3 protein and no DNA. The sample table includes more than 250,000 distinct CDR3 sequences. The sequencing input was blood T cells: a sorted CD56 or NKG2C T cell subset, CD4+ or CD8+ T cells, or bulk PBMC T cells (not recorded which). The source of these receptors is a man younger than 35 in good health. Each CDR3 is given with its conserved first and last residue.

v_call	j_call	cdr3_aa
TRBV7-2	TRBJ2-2	CASTPLGEGELFF
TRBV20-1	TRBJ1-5	CSARAMDRDYNQPQHF
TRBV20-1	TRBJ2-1	CSAREKSGSPYNEQFF
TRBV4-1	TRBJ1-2	CASSQDRSREAYGYTF
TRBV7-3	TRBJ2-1	CASSPSGSLYNEQFF
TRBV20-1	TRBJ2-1	CSARAKRVTIYNEQFF
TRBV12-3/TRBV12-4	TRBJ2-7	CASSLYRAGTYEQYF
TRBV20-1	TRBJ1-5	CSAMKGLGNQPQHF
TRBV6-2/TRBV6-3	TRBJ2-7	CASSYSLAGGPRAHEQYF
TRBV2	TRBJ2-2	CASSYEAGVDTGELFF
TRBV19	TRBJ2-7	CASSTTGAPYEQYF
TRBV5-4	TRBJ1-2	CASSLGHFRDYGYTF
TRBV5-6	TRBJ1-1	CASSLVAGDTEAFF
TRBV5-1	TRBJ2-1	CASSLGDPGTGQYNEQFF
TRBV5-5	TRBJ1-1	CASSDRGRITEAFF
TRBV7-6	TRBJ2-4	CASSPGGFGGPAKNIQYF
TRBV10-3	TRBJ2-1	CAISDDFSYNEQFF
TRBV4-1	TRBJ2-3	CASSQDRPDSDTQYF
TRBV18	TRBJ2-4	CASSPRAGLAKNIQYF
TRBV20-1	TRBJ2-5	CSAREGGAGRETQYF
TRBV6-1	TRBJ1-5	CASSRKPTSNQPQHF
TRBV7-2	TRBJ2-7	CASSFTGSYEQYF
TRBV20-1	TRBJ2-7	CSAPGQGYEQYF
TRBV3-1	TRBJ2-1	CASSPTSGSRYNEQFF
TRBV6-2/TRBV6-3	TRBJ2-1	CASSYFFMENEQFF
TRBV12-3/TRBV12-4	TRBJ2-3	CASTPRESTDTQYF
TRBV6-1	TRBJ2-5	CASSVGQLQETQYF
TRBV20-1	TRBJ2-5	CSARRLAHSMQETQYF
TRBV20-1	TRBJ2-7	CSASPLPYEQYF
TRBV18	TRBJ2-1	CASSINSYYNEQFF
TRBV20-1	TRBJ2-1	CSAKRTRVYNEQFF
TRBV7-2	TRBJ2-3	CASSQNHVTDTQYF
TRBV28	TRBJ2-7	CASSLLTSYEQYF
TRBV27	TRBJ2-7	CASSFGINYEQYF
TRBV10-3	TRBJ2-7	CAISGSVGSYEQYF
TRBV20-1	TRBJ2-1	CSARDVSGYNEQFF
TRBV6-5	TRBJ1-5	CASSYIGNDQPQHF
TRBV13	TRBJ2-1	CASSLTLPLNNEQFF
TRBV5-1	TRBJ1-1	CASSRNAGNTEAFF
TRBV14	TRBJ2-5	CASSQFNRAGTGEKTQYF
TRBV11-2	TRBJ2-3	CASSRGPTGPDTQYF